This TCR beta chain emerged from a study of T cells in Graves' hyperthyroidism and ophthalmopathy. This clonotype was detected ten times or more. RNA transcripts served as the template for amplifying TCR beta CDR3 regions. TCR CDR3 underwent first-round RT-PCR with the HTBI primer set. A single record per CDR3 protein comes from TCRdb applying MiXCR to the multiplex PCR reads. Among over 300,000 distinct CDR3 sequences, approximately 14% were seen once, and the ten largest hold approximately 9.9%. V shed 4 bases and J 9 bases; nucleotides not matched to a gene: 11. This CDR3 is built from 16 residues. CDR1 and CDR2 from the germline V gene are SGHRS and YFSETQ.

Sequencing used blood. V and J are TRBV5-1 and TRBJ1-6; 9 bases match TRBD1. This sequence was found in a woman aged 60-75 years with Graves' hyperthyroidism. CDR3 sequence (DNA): TGCGCCAGCAGCACGGACCTGGGACAGGGTAGTTCACCCCTCCACTTT. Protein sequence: CASSTDLGQGSSPLHF.